Each of the 4 T cell receptor beta chains below was sequenced from the same sample in a study of blood T cell repertoires in COVID-19. Assay used: immunoSEQ multiplex PCR; TCRdb lists only in-frame clones, some missing. The sample lists just over 350,000 clones; more than 85% were seen once. The specimen was PBMCs or T cells enriched from blood (not recorded which). These receptors originate from a woman aged 25 to 45 who had recovered from COVID-19.

This clone is a singleton in its sample. V and J are TRBV27 and TRBJ2-1; D is possibly TRBD2 (6 bases). The CDR3 is 11 amino acids. Germline CDR1 and CDR2: MNHEY and SMNVEV (reference sequence). Trimming shortened V by 8 bases and J by 8 bases, and 10 bases separated the two germline ends. CDR3 amino acids: CASRGWDEQFF. CDR3 sequence (DNA): TGTGCCAGCCGGGGGTGGGATGAGCAGTTCTTC.

The J gene is TRBJ2-5, the V gene TRBV18, with 9 bases fitting TRBD1. Germline V gene lookup returns CDR1 KGHSH and CDR2 LQKENI. V gave up 4 bases and J gave up 3 bases; unmatched junction bases: 3. The CDR3 loop spans 14 amino acids. The CDR3 sequence: CASSRGDREETQYF. CDR3 in DNA: TGTGCCAGCTCACGCGGGGACAGGGAAGAGACCCAGTACTTC.

This clone was recorded only once. The CDR3 sequence is CASSLSLGGETQYF. As DNA, the CDR3 is TGTGCCAGCAGCCTAAGTCTCGGGGGAGAGACCCAGTACTTC. The V and J genes are TRBV3-1 (or the pseudogene TRBV3-2) and TRBJ2-5; tentatively, D is TRBD2 (6 bases). CDR1 LGHDT and CDR2 YNNKEL come from the germline V gene (reference sequence). The V end lost 4 bases, the J end lost 4 bases, and 13 bases lay between the germline ends. This CDR3 region has 14 residues.

This chain joins TRBV6-1 and TRBJ2-7, with 8 bases fitting TRBD2. Germline CDR1 reads MNHNS; CDR2 reads SASEGT. The V gene end was trimmed by 0 bases and the J gene end by 3 bases; junction bases not matched to a gene: 7. The CDR3 consists of 16 residues. The CDR3 region is CASSEAWGLGVYEQYF. DNA of the CDR3: TGTGCCAGCAGTGAAGCGTGGGGACTAGGCGTCTACGAGCAGTACTTC.